Below, one T cell receptor beta chain is given with its context. Which antigen it targets is not known. Base qualities are missing; no much larger clone stands one base away. This record comes from a study of blood T cell repertoires in COVID-19 (dated by TCRdb to between 2020 and 2021). With respect to the entire study: The collaborator samples originated in the United States, Italy and Spain and spanned the acute and convalescent phases of COVID-19. The repertoires were released in a freely available public database meant as a resource for research on the immune response to SARS-CoV-2. Samples came from the ongoing ImmuneRACE study (first 160 participants) plus 1,254 subjects from 6 global collaborators. The material from the prospective study consisted of cDNA or gDNA derived from T cells, B-cell-depleted T cells, or PBMCs. The sample metadata nearly always contained a de-identified subject ID, COVID-19 status, age in years and sex. HLA class I and class II types, where available, came from metadata supplied by the sample provider rather than from assay-based typing. Subjects who had been exposed to COVID-19, were actively infected with it, or had recovered from it provided the deeply sampled blood TCRbeta repertoires that made up the dataset.

The immunoSEQ Assay, a bias-controlled multiplex PCR, was used to amplify TCRbeta CDR3 regions from genomic DNA. Processing in the source paper ran as follows. The number of nucleated cells in each sample was estimated by amplification of reference gene primers within the assay. To quantify the absolute abundance of each unique TCRbeta CDR3 rearrangement, sequence reads were collapsed and filtered. For each sample, productive Simpson clonality was calculated by taking the square root of Simpson's diversity index across productive rearrangements. TCRdb retrieved this table from immuneACCESS and kept in-frame rearrangements only. Not all clones are present; in checked studies, unresolved V genes account for under half, and no reason is known for the remainder. V and J calls and clone size are copied from that table; D and trimming were computed from the DNA. The sample includes around 190,000 clones, with about nine tenths observed a single time. The ten largest clones represent approximately 2.1% of the sample.

The paper as a whole reports these results and caveats: The quantity of clinical and demographic metadata differed by source and by participant and was supplied without curation.

Taken from cysteine to phenylalanine, the CDR3 has 16 residues. This entry keeps only the CDR3 DNA: 48 bases, framed from base 1. The germline V gene specifies KGHDR as CDR1 and SFDVKD as CDR2. Between the V and J ends, shortened by 2 bases and 1 base respectively, the junction contains 8 bases. Another Seattle source contributed samples from volunteer blood donors who had recovered from COVID-19. Each collaborating institution followed its own protocols to collect whole blood in K2EDTA tubes. Collaborator samples were shipped for TCRbeta analysis as frozen whole blood, isolated PBMCs, or DNA extracted from either sample type.

The receptor chain draws on TRBV24-1 and TRBJ2-6; the D segment could be TRBD1, given 5 matching bases. Material for sequencing was peripheral blood. The sequence derives from a young man who had recovered from COVID-19. The CDR3 here reads CATSDSQVSGANVLTF. The sequenced DNA: TGTGCCACCAGTGATTCACAGGTATCTGGGGCCAACGTCCTGACTTTC.